The present entry profiles one T cell receptor (beta chain) with its context. This PCR relied on a set of 60 Vbeta primers and 13 Jbeta primers. Assay: immunoSEQ multiplex PCR; the TCRdb copy retains only in-frame clones and omits some. The sample has about 140,000 clones; approximately 79% are singletons. The entry originates in a study of cytomegalovirus exposure and HLA in healthy donors. Germline V gives CDR1 SEHNR, CDR2 FQNEAQ (reference sequence). Deletions cut 1 base from V and 3 bases from J, with 15 bases between. CDR3 length equals 17 residues. The TCR sequence derives from a woman aged 45-59 years in good health and CMV-seropositive. The chain is built from TRBV7-9 and TRBJ2-2, with a possible D match to TRBD2 (5 bases). Sequencing input: PBMCs. CDR3 bases: TGTGCCAGCAGCTTAGTGGGCCTAGCTGGTGACACCGGGGAGCTGTTTTTT. Protein: CASSLVGLAGDTGELFF.